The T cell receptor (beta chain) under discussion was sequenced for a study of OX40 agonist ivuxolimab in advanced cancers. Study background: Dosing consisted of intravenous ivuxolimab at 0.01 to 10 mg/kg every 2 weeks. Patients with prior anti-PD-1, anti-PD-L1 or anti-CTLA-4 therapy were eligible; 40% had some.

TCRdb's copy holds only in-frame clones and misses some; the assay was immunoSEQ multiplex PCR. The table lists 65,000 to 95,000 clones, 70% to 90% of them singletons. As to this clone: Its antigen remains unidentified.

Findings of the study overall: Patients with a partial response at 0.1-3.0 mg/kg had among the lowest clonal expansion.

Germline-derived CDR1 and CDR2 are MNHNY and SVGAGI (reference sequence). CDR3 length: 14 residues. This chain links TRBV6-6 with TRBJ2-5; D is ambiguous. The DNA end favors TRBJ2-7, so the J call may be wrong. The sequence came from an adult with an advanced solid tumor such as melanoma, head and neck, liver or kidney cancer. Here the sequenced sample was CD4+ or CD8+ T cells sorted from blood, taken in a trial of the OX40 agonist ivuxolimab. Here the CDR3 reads CASSYRVPDYEQYF. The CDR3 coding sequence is TGTGCCAGCAGTTACAGGGTACCAGATTACGAGCAGTACTTC.